The 16 T cell receptor beta chains presented below share a single source sample, sequenced in a study of blood T cell repertoires in COVID-19. Clones were read by immunoSEQ multiplex PCR, and TCRdb kept only the in-frame ones, dropping some. The sample lists 52,000 or so clones; approximately 80% were seen once. What was sequenced was peripheral blood. The receptors here all came from a man between 45 and 60 years old with acute or convalescent COVID-19.

The sample holds many counts of this clone. V usage is TRBV19 and J usage is TRBJ1-5; a possible D gene is TRBD1 (6 bases). The V end was cut by 10 bases, the J end by 1 base, with 8 bases between. Germline CDR1 reads LNHDA; CDR2 reads SQIVND (reference sequence). This CDR3 has 12 amino acids. The DNA of the CDR3 is TGTGCCATTGGACAGAGCAATCAGCCCCAGCATTTT. It specifies CAIGQSNQPQHF.

The J gene is TRBJ2-7, the V gene TRBV7-8; 12 nucleotides align to TRBD2. From germline, CDR1 is SGHVS and CDR2 FQNEAQ. The J segment lost 5 bases and the V segment lost 5 bases, leaving 13 bases of the junction unmatched. CDR3 length: 17 residues. CDR3 DNA: TGTGCCAGCAGCACGGGACTAGCGGGTGGAATTTACGACGAGCAGTACTTC. This translates into CASSTGLAGGIYDEQYF.

The rearrangement links TRBV28 to TRBJ2-7; TRBD1 agrees at 10 bases. Germline CDR1 reads MDHEN; CDR2 reads SYDVKM. The length of the CDR3 is 14 residues. V was clipped by 5 bases and J by 5 bases; unmatched bases: 6. The CDR3 protein is CASSLGQGGNEQYF. The CDR3 DNA is TGTGCCAGCAGTCTCGGACAGGGGGGGAACGAGCAGTACTTC. The full variable domain, completed using reference TRBV28 and TRBJ2-7, is DVKVTQSSRYLVKRTGEKVFLECVQDMDHENMFWYRQDPGLGLRLIYFSYDVKMKEKGDIPEGYSVSREKKERFSLILESASTNQTSMYLCASSLGQGGNEQYFGPGTRLTVT.

The chain carries TRBV18 and TRBJ1-4; D is ambiguous. The CDR3 totals 13 residues. V dropped 1 base and J dropped 6 bases, with 6 bases sitting between them. Germline V gene lookup returns CDR1 KGHSH and CDR2 LQKENI. The CDR3 DNA is TGTGCCAGCTCACCACGGACTGATGAAAAACTGTTTTTT. Translated, it gives CASSPRTDEKLFF.

The CDR3 sequence: CASSRGTDRTGELFF. CDR3 sequence (DNA): TGTGCCAGCAGCCGAGGGACAGATCGAACCGGGGAGCTGTTTTTT. This sequence joins TRBV7-8 and TRBJ2-2, with 7 nucleotides matching TRBD1. Trimming cost V 5 bases and J 5 bases; bases outside gene matches: 8. From germline, CDR1 is SGHVS and CDR2 FQNEAQ. The CDR3 length is 15 residues.

The chain combines TRBV11-2 with TRBJ2-3, with 10 bases that match TRBD2. There are 16 residues in the CDR3. Germline loops: CDR1 SGHAT, CDR2 FQNNGV. Unmatched junction bases numbered 7, after V lost 2 bases and J lost 5 bases. The CDR3 sequence is CASSLSSGGALDTQYF. In nucleotides, the CDR3 is TGTGCCAGCAGCTTATCAAGCGGGGGGGCCTTAGATACGCAGTATTTT. Looking up the rest from reference TRBV11-2 and TRBJ2-3 gives the full variable domain: EAGVAQSPRYKIIEKRQSVAFWCNPISGHATLYWYQQILGQGPKLLIQFQNNGVVDDSQLPKDRFSAERLKGVDSTLKIQPAKLEDSAVYLCASSLSSGGALDTQYFGPGTRLTVL.

The CDR3 reads CASNMVANTEAFF. DNA of the CDR3: TGTGCCAGCAATATGGTGGCGAACACTGAAGCTTTCTTT. V and J are TRBV14 and TRBJ1-1; D is uncertain. V lost 7 bases and J 1 base, leaving 10 bases between the germline ends. The CDR3 totals 13 residues. CDR1 is SGHDN, CDR2 FVKESK, per germline.

V is TRBV5-3 and J is TRBJ2-7, with D hard to call. TRBV5-3 is treated as an ORF (open reading frame) with a function not yet certain. V gave up 4 bases and J gave up 2 bases, with 16 bases separating them. There are 15 residues in the CDR3. CDR3 amino acids: CARSLVGSFTYEQYF. In DNA form, the CDR3 reads TGTGCCAGAAGCCTGGTGGGTAGCTTTACCTACGAGCAGTACTTC.

This sequence joins TRBV6-2 or TRBV6-3 and TRBJ1-2; TRBD1 matches 7 bases. J was trimmed by 5 bases and V by 2 bases; bases with no gene match: 14. This CDR3 has 17 residues. Germline values: CDR1 MNHEY, CDR2 SVGEGT. Written as DNA, the CDR3 is TGTGCCAGCAGTTACCCCCTCTCTAGCGGGACAGTATATGGCTACACCTTC. This sequence encodes CASSYPLSSGTVYGYTF.

The chain is built from TRBV19 and TRBJ2-1; a possible D gene is TRBD2 (5 bases). Germline loops: CDR1 LNHDA, CDR2 SQIVND (reference sequence). The CDR3 consists of 13 residues. V lost 3 bases to trimming and J lost 7 bases, with 10 bases between them. CDR3 region: CASSISGYNEQFF. CDR3 nucleotides: TGTGCCAGTAGTATCAGCGGTTATAATGAGCAGTTCTTC. The variable domain in full, completed from reference TRBV19 and TRBJ2-1, reads DGGITQSPKYLFRKEGQNVTLSCEQNLNHDAMYWYRQDPGQGLRLIYYSQIVNDFQKGDIAEGYSVSREKKESFPLTVTSAQKNPTAFYLCASSISGYNEQFFGPGTRLTVL.

The genes are TRBV10-1 and TRBJ1-1; D gene uncertain. Looked up from germline, CDR1 is WNHNN and CDR2 is SYGVQD (reference sequence). The length of the CDR3 is 15 residues. V was trimmed by 0 bases and J by 6 bases, leaving 14 bases between them. The CDR3 nucleotides read TGCGCCAGCAGTGAGTCCCGAGGTAGCTGGGCTGAAGCTTTCTTT. This codes for CASSESRGSWAEAFF.

The chain couples TRBV6-5 to TRBJ1-5; 7 bases are a match to TRBD1. J was trimmed by 5 bases and V by 6 bases; bases with no gene match: 10. Germline V gene data show CDR1 as MNHEY and CDR2 as SVGAGI. The CDR3 sequence is 15 residues long. This CDR3 reads CASSFHRGTYQPQHF. CDR3 in DNA: TGTGCCAGCAGCTTCCACAGGGGCACTTATCAGCCCCAGCATTTT.

This chain uses TRBV4-1 with TRBJ2-7, with 8 bases identical to TRBD1. From germline, CDR1 is MGHRA and CDR2 YSYEKL. This CDR3 region has 16 residues. With V trimmed by 3 bases and J by 5 bases, 12 bases remained unmatched. The CDR3 DNA reads as TGCGCCAGCAGCCACCTCATTAGGACAGGGAGCAACGAGCAGTACTTC. It translates to CASSHLIRTGSNEQYF.

This chain links TRBV19 with TRBJ2-5; maybe TRBD1 (5 bases). CDR3 length: 12 amino acids. The germline V and J ends were trimmed by 7 bases and 5 bases, with 11 bases remaining between them. Germline CDR1 is LNHDA and CDR2 is SQIVND (reference sequence). The CDR3 here is CASNQGEETQYF. In DNA, the CDR3 is TGTGCCAGTAACCAGGGCGAGGAGACCCAGTACTTC.

The chain carries TRBV10-3 and TRBJ2-5; 11 bases agree with TRBD2. The J segment lost 4 bases and the V segment lost 2 bases, leaving 6 bases of the junction unmatched. CDR1 and CDR2 (germline): ENHRY, SYGVKD. The CDR3 sequence is 16 residues long. The CDR3 DNA reads TGTGCCATCAGTGAGACGGCTAGCGGGGGGAGAGAGACCCAGTACTTC. Its protein product is CAISETASGGRETQYF.

The chain carries TRBV27 and TRBJ2-3; 12 bases align to TRBD2. This CDR3 has 17 amino acids. J was trimmed by 5 bases and V by 2 bases; bases with no gene match: 8. Germline V gives CDR1 MNHEY, CDR2 SMNVEV (reference sequence). The CDR3 spells CASSLLLAGGPGDTQYF. The CDR3 nucleotides read TGTGCCAGCAGTTTACTACTAGCGGGGGGCCCCGGAGATACGCAGTATTTT.